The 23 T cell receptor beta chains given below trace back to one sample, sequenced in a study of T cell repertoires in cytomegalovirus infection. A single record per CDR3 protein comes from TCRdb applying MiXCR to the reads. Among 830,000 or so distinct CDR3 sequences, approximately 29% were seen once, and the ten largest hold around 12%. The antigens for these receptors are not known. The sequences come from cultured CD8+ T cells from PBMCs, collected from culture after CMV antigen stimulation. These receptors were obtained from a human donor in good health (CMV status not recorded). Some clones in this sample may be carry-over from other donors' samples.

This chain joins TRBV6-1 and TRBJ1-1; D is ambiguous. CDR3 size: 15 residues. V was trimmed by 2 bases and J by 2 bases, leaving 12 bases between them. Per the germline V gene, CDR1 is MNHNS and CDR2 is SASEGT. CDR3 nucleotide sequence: TGTGCCAGCAGTGAAAATTTTGGGAGTAACACTGAAGCTTTCTTT. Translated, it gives CASSENFGSNTEAFF.

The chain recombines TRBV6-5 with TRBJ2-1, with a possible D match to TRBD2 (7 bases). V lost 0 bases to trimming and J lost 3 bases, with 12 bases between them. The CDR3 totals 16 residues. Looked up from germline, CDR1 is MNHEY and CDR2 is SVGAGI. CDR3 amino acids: CASSYSFGGLYNEQFF. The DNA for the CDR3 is TGTGCCAGCAGTTACTCTTTCGGGGGGCTCTACAATGAGCAGTTCTTC.

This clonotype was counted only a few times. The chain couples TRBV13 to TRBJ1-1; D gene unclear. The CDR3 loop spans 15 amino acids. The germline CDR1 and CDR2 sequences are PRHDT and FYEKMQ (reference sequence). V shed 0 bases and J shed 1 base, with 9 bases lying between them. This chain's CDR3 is CASSLGGSSNTEAFF. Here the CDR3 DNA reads TGTGCCAGCAGCTTAGGAGGCAGCTCGAACACTGAAGCTTTCTTT.

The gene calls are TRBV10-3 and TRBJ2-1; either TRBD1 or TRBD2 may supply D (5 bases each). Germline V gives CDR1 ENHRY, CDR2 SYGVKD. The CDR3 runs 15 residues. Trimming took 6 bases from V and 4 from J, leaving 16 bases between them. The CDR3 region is CAIRVREKIYNEQFF. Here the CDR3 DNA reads TGTGCCATCAGAGTCAGGGAGAAAATTTACAATGAGCAGTTCTTC.

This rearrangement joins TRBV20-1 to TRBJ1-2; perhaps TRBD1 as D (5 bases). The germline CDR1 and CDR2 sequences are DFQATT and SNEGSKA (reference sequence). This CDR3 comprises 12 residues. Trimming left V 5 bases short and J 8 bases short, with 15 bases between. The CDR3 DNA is TGCAGTGCTCGCACGGGGGGTTACGGCTACACCTTC. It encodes CSARTGGYGYTF.

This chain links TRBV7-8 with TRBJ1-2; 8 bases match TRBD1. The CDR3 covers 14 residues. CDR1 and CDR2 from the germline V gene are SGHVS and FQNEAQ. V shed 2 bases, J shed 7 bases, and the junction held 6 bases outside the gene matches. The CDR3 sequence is CASSLSQGATGYTF. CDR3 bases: TGTGCCAGCAGCTTAAGTCAGGGGGCTACTGGCTACACCTTC.

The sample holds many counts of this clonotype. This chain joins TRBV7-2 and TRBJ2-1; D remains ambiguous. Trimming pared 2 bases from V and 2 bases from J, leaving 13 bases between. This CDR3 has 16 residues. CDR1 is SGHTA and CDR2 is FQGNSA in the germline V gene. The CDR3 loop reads CASSLYPGLAYNEQFF. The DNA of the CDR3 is TGTGCCAGCAGCTTATACCCCGGGCTAGCCTACAATGAGCAGTTCTTC.

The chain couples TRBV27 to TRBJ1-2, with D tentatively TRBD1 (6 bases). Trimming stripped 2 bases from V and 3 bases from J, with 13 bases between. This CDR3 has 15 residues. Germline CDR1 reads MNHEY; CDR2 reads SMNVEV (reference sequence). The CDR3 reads CASSLGGAGYYGYTF. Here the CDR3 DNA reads TGTGCCAGCAGTTTAGGGGGCGCGGGGTACTATGGCTACACCTTC.

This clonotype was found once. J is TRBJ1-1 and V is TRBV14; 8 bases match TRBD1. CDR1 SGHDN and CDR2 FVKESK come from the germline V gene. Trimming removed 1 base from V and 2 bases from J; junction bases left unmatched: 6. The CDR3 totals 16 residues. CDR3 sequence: CASSQAWTGRNTEAFF. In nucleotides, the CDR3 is TGTGCCAGCAGCCAAGCTTGGACAGGGCGCAACACTGAAGCTTTCTTT.

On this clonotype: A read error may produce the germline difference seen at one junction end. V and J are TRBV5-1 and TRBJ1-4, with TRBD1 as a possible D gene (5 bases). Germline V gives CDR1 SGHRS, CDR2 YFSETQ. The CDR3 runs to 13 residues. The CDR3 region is CVSSRVANEKLFF. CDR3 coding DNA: TGCGTCAGCTCCAGGGTGGCGAATGAAAAACTGTTTTTT.

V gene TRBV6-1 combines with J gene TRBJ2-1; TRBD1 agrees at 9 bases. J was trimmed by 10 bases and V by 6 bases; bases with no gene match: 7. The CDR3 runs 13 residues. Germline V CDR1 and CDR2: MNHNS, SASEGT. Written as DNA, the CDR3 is TGTGCCAGCAGGACAGGGGGGCAGGGGGAGCAGTTCTTC. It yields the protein CASRTGGQGEQFF.

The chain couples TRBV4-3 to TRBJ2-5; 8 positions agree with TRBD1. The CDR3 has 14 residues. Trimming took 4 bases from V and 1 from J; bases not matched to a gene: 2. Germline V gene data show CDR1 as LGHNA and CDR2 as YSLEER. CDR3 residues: CASSPDRAQETQYF. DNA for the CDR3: TGCGCCAGCAGCCCGGACAGGGCCCAAGAGACCCAGTACTTC.

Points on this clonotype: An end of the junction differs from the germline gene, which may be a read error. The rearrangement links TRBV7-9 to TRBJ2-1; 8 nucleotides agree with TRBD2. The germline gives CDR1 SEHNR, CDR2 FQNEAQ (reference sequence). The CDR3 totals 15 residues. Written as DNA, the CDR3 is TGTGTCAGCAGCTTTGAGCGGTGGAGCGGGGGTGAGCAGTTCTTC. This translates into CVSSFERWSGGEQFF. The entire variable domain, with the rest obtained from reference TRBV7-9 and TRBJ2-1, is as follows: DTGVSQNPRHKITKRGQNVTFRCDPISEHNRLYWYRQTLGQGPEFLTYFQNEAQLEKSRLLSDRFSAERPKGSFSTLEIQRTEQGDSAMYLCVSSFERWSGGEQFFGPGTRLTVL.

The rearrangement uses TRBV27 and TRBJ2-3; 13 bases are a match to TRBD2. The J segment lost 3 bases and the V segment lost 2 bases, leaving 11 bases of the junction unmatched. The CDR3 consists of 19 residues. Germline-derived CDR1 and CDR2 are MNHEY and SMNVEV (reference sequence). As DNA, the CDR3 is TGTGCCAGCAGTTTAACCCCCTTTGGACTAGCGGGGGAAACAGATACGCAGTATTTT. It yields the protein CASSLTPFGLAGETDTQYF.

The CDR3, as DNA: TGCGCCAGCAGCCAAAATGGTAGGAGAGGGGCCGTCTTGAACACTGAAGCTTTCTTT. It specifies CASSQNGRRGAVLNTEAFF. V gene TRBV4-1 combines with J gene TRBJ1-1; weak D call: TRBD1 (5 bases). V was pared by 2 bases and J by 0 bases, with 22 bases between. The germline gives CDR1 MGHRA, CDR2 YSYEKL. CDR3 length: 19 residues.

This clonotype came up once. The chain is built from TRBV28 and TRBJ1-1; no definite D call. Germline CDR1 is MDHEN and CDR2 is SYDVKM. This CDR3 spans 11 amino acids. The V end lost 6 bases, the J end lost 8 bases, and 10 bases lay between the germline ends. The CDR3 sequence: CASRDGSEAFF. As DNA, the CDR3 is TGTGCCAGCAGGGACGGTTCCGAAGCTTTCTTT.

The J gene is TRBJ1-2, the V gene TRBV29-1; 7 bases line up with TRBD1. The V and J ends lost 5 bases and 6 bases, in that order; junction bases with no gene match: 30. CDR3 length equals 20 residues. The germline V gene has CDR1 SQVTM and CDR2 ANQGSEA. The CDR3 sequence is CSVLNLDRSQHLAGEDGYTF. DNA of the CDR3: TGCAGCGTTCTTAACTTGGACAGGTCTCAGCACCTCGCAGGGGAAGATGGCTACACCTTC. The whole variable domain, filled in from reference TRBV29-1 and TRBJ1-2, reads SAVISQKPSRDICQRGTSLTIQCQVDSQVTMMFWYRQQPGQSLTLIATANQGSEATYESGFVIDKFPISRPNLTFSTLTVSNMSPEDSSIYLCSVLNLDRSQHLAGEDGYTFGSGTRLTVV.

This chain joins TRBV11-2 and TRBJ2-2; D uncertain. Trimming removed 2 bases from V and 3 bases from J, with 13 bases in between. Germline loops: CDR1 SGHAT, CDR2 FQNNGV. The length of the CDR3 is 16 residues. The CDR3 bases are TGTGCCAGCAGCTTACCCCCGTGGCAGGACACCGGGGAGCTGTTTTTT. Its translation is CASSLPPWQDTGELFF. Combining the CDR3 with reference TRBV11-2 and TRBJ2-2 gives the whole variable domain EAGVAQSPRYKIIEKRQSVAFWCNPISGHATLYWYQQILGQGPKLLIQFQNNGVVDDSQLPKDRFSAERLKGVDSTLKIQPAKLEDSAVYLCASSLPPWQDTGELFFGEGSRLTVL.

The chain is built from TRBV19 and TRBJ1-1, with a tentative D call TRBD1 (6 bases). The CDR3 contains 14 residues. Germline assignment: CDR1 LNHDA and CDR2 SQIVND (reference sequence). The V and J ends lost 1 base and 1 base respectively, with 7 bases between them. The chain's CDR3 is CASSIGGQNTEAFF. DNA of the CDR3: TGTGCCAGTAGTATAGGGGGGCAGAACACTGAAGCTTTCTTT.

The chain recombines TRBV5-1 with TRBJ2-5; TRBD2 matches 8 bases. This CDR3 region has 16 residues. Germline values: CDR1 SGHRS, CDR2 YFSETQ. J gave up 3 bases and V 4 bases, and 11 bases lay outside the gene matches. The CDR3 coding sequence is TGCGCCAGCAGCCTCGTTACGCGGGGGGCCGAAGAGACCCAGTACTTC. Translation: CASSLVTRGAEETQYF.

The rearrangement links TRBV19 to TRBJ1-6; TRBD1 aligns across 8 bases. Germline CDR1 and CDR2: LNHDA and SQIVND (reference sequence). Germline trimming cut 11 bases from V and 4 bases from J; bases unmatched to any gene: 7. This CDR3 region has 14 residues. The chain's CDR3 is CASGGRIYNSPLHF. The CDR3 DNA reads TGTGCCTCAGGGGGCCGGATTTATAATTCACCCCTCCACTTT.

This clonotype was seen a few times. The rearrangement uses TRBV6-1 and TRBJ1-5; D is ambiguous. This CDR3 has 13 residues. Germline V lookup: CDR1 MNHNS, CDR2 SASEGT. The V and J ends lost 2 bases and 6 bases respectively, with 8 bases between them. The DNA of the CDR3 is TGTGCCAGCAGTGAATGGTGGAGTCAGCCCCAGCATTTT. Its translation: CASSEWWSQPQHF.

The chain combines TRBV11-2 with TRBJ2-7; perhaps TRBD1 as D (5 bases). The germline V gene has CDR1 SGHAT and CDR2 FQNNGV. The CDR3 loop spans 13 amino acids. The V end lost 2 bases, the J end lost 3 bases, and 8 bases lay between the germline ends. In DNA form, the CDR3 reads TGTGCCAGCAGCTTACCAGGGTACTACGAGCAGTACGTC. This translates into CASSLPGYYEQYV.